Following are 24 T cell receptor beta chains from one sample sequenced in a study of Graves' ophthalmopathy and Graves' hyperthyroidism. Using RNA transcripts, the TCR beta CDR3 regions were amplified. HTBI primers were employed in first-round RT-PCR, then a second-round multiplex PCR followed. Via MiXCR, TCRdb re-called the multiplex PCR reads, giving one row per CDR3 protein. The sample contains 650,000 to 800,000 distinct CDR3 sequences, under 50% of which appear only once. Sequences were obtained from peripheral blood. These receptors came from an adult man with Graves' ophthalmopathy.

V is TRBV6-2 or TRBV6-3 and J is TRBJ1-2, with a tentative D call TRBD1 (6 bases). V was clipped by 2 bases and J by 1 base, with 14 bases between them. Germline V gene sequence: CDR1 MNHEY, CDR2 SVGEGT. The CDR3 has 16 residues. CDR3 in DNA: TGTGCCAGCAGTTACGAGAGGGCAGGGGATAACTATGGCTACACCTTC. Translated: CASSYERAGDNYGYTF.

This clonotype was seen at least ten times. The rearrangement uses TRBV5-1 and TRBJ2-2; 9 bases match TRBD1. The V and J ends lost 0 bases and 6 bases, in that order; junction bases with no gene match: 3. CDR3 length equals 15 residues. Looked up from germline, CDR1 is SGHRS and CDR2 is YFSETQ. CDR3 nucleotide sequence: TGCGCCAGCAGCTTGGAGGGACAGGGTTCCGGGGAGCTGTTTTTT. This gives the protein CASSLEGQGSGELFF.

This clonotype was picked up a small number of times. The CDR3 sequence: CASSYSVVGGGASGELFF. CDR3 in DNA: TGTGCCAGCAGTTACTCCGTTGTTGGCGGGGGGGCCTCCGGGGAGCTGTTTTTT. The chain has TRBV6-6 and TRBJ2-2, with TRBD2 matching 9 bases. The CDR3 has 18 residues. CDR1 is MNHNY, CDR2 SVGAGI, per germline (reference sequence). V dropped 0 bases and J dropped 6; count of bases not matched to a gene: 11.

In this sample, this clonotype turned up many times. The chain uses TRBV19 and TRBJ1-4; D gene uncertain. The CDR3 consists of 13 residues. The V end was cut by 2 bases, the J end by 7 bases, with 8 bases between. Germline V gives CDR1 LNHDA, CDR2 SQIVND (reference sequence). CDR3 DNA: TGTGCCAGTAGTATATGGGGAACTGAAAAACTGTTTTTT. It specifies CASSIWGTEKLFF.

V is TRBV7-3 and J is TRBJ2-7; TRBD1 is a possible D gene (7 bases). This CDR3 has 12 amino acids. CDR1 and CDR2 (germline): SGHTA, FQGTGA. V gave up 5 bases and J gave up 9 bases, with 14 bases separating them. CDR3 coding DNA: TGTGCCAGCAGCCCTCGACAGGGACTGCAGTACTTC. Its translation is CASSPRQGLQYF.

The V call is TRBV2, the J call TRBJ1-1; D gene unclear. The CDR3 sequence is 11 residues long. Germline V CDR1 and CDR2: SNHLY, FYNNEI. The V and J ends lost 7 bases and 1 base respectively, with 4 bases between them. The DNA for the CDR3 is TGTGCCAGCAAACCGAACACTGAAGCTTTCTTT. Its translation: CASKPNTEAFF.

This clonotype was recorded at least ten times. This chain connects TRBV12-3 or TRBV12-4 to TRBJ1-4; TRBD1 aligns across 10 bases. J lost 5 bases, V lost 10 bases, and 7 bases had no gene match. This CDR3 has 14 residues. The CDR3 nucleotides are TGTGCCACCGGACCGGGACAGGGGAATGAAAAACTGTTTTTT. Amino acids: CATGPGQGNEKLFF.

This clonotype was picked up a small number of times. The genes are TRBV7-3 and TRBJ2-5, with 8 bases lining up with TRBD1. The CDR3 length is 16 residues. From germline, CDR1 is SGHTA and CDR2 FQGTGA. J lost 5 bases, V lost 0 bases, and 8 bases had no gene match. CDR3 amino acids: CASSLTNSRGQETQYF. As DNA, the CDR3 is TGTGCCAGCAGCTTAACGAACAGCAGGGGGCAGGAGACCCAGTACTTC.

The rearrangement joins TRBV29-1 to TRBJ1-2; D gene unclear. V lost 7 bases to trimming and J lost 4 bases, with 25 bases between them. The CDR3 has 16 residues. CDR1 SQVTM and CDR2 ANQGSEA come from the germline V gene. The chain's CDR3 is CSASSQDPRAGYGYTF. The CDR3, as DNA: TGCAGCGCCAGCAGCCAAGATCCCCGGGCTGGCTATGGCTACACCTTC.

The CDR3 coding sequence is TGTGCCAGCAGCCCAGGCGCAGGGTTTGAAAATCAGCCCCAGCATTTT. Translating it yields CASSPGAGFENQPQHF. This chain links TRBV7-3 with TRBJ1-5, with a tentative D call TRBD1 (5 bases). V was pared by 5 bases and J by 4 bases, with 18 bases between. The CDR3 covers 16 residues. From germline, CDR1 is SGHTA and CDR2 FQGTGA.

The chain combines TRBV19 with TRBJ2-3, with 14 bases lining up with TRBD2. The V gene's germline CDR1 is LNHDA and CDR2 SQIVND (reference sequence). The trim removed 3 bases at V and 8 bases at J, leaving 19 bases unmatched. The CDR3 spans 20 residues. In nucleotides, the CDR3 is TGTGCCAGTAGTATTTCAGGCGTGAGGGGGACTAGCGGGAGCCGCGGTACGCAGTATTTT. This translates into CASSISGVRGTSGSRGTQYF.

V gene TRBV10-3 combines with J gene TRBJ2-5; D may be TRBD1 or TRBD2 (6 bases each). Per the germline V gene, CDR1 is ENHRY and CDR2 is SYGVKD. V gave up 0 bases and J gave up 2 bases, with 10 bases separating them. The CDR3 covers 15 residues. The CDR3, as DNA: TGTGCCATCAGTGAGTCGACGGGGGCTCAAGAGACCCAGTACTTC. Encoded protein: CAISESTGAQETQYF.

This clonotype was seen at least ten times. The V gene is TRBV7-9, the J gene TRBJ1-5; D not certain. CDR1 is SEHNR, CDR2 FQNEAQ, per germline (reference sequence). CDR3 length: 17 residues. Between the trimmed V and J ends, which lost 5 bases and 0 bases, there was a span of 17 bases. CDR3 sequence reads: CASSPDSAGYSNQPQHF. The CDR3 bases are TGTGCCAGCAGCCCCGATTCCGCCGGGTATAGCAATCAGCCCCAGCATTTT.

The chain links TRBV10-3 to TRBJ1-5; D is possibly TRBD1 (5 bases). The CDR3 consists of 15 residues. V was cut by 11 bases and J by 1 base, with 18 bases left in between. Looked up from germline, CDR1 is ENHRY and CDR2 is SYGVKD. CDR3 residues: CAGGGADGSNQPQHF. The CDR3 nucleotides are TGTGCCGGAGGTGGGGCCGATGGGAGCAATCAGCCCCAGCATTTT.

In its sample, this clonotype was seen many times. The rearrangement links TRBV7-9 to TRBJ2-7; D possibly corresponds to TRBD2 (6 bases). V gave up 3 bases and J gave up 2 bases, with 11 bases separating them. This CDR3 region has 14 residues. Germline assignment: CDR1 SEHNR and CDR2 FQNEAQ (reference sequence). The CDR3 nucleotides read TGTGCCAGCAGCTTTCCACGGGAGCCCTACGAGCAGTACTTC. It is translated as CASSFPREPYEQYF.

In its sample, this clonotype was seen many times. This chain's CDR3 is CASSIGLADEQYF. CDR3 coding DNA: TGTGCCAGCAGCATCGGACTAGCGGACGAGCAGTACTTC. This chain connects TRBV7-3 to TRBJ2-7; 10 bases match TRBD2. Trimming cost V 5 bases and J 5 bases; bases outside gene matches: 3. Germline V gene lookup returns CDR1 SGHTA and CDR2 FQGTGA. The CDR3 runs 13 residues.

The chain carries TRBV5-5 and TRBJ2-3, with 8 bases aligning to TRBD2. CDR1 and CDR2 from the germline V gene are SGHKS and YYEKEE (reference sequence). The CDR3 consists of 17 residues. With 2 bases clipped from V and 2 bases from J, the junction kept 10 bases outside the gene matches. The CDR3 coding sequence is TGTGCCAGCAGCTTAGCGCTGGGACTAGAAGACACAGATACGCAGTATTTT. The encoded protein is CASSLALGLEDTDTQYF. Filled out from reference TRBV5-5 and TRBJ2-3, the complete variable domain reads DAGVTQSPTHLIKTRGQQVTLRCSPISGHKSVSWYQQVLGQGPQFIFQYYEKEERGRGNFPDRFSARQFPNYSSELNVNALLLGDSALYLCASSLALGLEDTDTQYFGPGTRLTVL.

This clonotype was recorded many times. The V and J genes are TRBV15 and TRBJ2-5; 9 bases are a match to TRBD1. Per germline, CDR1 LNHNV and CDR2 YYDKDF (reference sequence). CDR3 size: 15 residues. V lost 3 bases, J lost 4 bases, and 6 bases stayed unmatched. The CDR3 loop reads CATSSDRGLGETQYF. CDR3 coding DNA: TGTGCCACCAGCAGCGACAGGGGGTTGGGAGAGACCCAGTACTTC.

The chain links TRBV19 to TRBJ2-7; 9 bases fit TRBD2. CDR3 size: 15 residues. Germline-derived CDR1 and CDR2 are LNHDA and SQIVND (reference sequence). The ends lost 5 bases at V and 2 bases at J; junction bases unmatched: 7. CDR3 coding DNA: TGTGCCAGTAGTGACGGGATAGCGGGGGCCTACGAGCAGTACTTC. This codes for CASSDGIAGAYEQYF. Full variable domain (rest looked up from reference TRBV19 and TRBJ2-7): DGGITQSPKYLFRKEGQNVTLSCEQNLNHDAMYWYRQDPGQGLRLIYYSQIVNDFQKGDIAEGYSVSREKKESFPLTVTSAQKNPTAFYLCASSDGIAGAYEQYFGPGTRLTVT.

Only a few counts were recorded for this clonotype. J is TRBJ2-2 and V is TRBV7-6, with 9 bases that match TRBD1. The V gene's germline CDR1 is SGHVS and CDR2 FNYEAQ. CDR3 length equals 17 residues. V shed 1 base and J 0 bases; nucleotides not matched to a gene: 3. This CDR3 is CASSLDGDRANTGELFF. The DNA for the CDR3 is TGTGCCAGCAGCTTAGATGGGGACAGGGCGAACACCGGGGAGCTGTTTTTT.

Many counts were recorded for this clonotype. The chain couples TRBV2 to TRBJ2-5; D possibly corresponds to TRBD1 (6 bases). The germline gives CDR1 SNHLY, CDR2 FYNNEI. The V and J ends lost 3 bases and 5 bases respectively, with 13 bases between them. There are 14 residues in the CDR3. The DNA of the CDR3 is TGTGCCAGCAGTGACCCTCCAGGGGTCGAGACCCAGTACTTC. It yields the protein CASSDPPGVETQYF.

The V call is TRBV4-2, the J call TRBJ1-2; perhaps TRBD1 as D (5 bases). This CDR3 contains 14 residues. With 4 bases removed from V and 9 bases from J, the gap between germline ends came to 18 bases. Germline-derived CDR1 and CDR2 are LGHNA and YNFKEQ. The CDR3 region is CASSPPGDARSYTF. In DNA, the CDR3 is TGTGCCAGCAGCCCTCCGGGGGACGCGCGGAGCTACACCTTC.

A single count supports this clonotype. A much bigger clone sits one base away, suggesting this may be a read error. This chain links TRBV2 with TRBJ1-2, with no clear D. With 6 bases removed from V and 3 bases from J, the gap between germline ends came to 11 bases. Per the germline V gene, CDR1 is SNHLY and CDR2 is FYNNEI. The CDR3 runs 13 residues. CDR3 in DNA: TGTGCCAGCAGACCCGACGGGGACTATGGCTACACCTTC. Protein: CASRPDGDYGYTF.

This clonotype was picked up many times. The chain employs TRBV5-8 and TRBJ2-5; D remains unclear. Germline CDR1 SGHTS, CDR2 YDEGEE. Between the trimmed V and J ends, which lost 4 bases and 10 bases, there was a span of 11 bases. This CDR3 spans 11 amino acids. The CDR3 is CASSPGLSQYF. The CDR3 DNA reads as TGTGCCAGCAGCCCCGGTCTGAGCCAGTACTTC. The whole variable domain, filled in from reference TRBV5-8 and TRBJ2-5, reads EAGVTQSPTHLIKTRGQQATLRCSPISGHTSVYWYQQALGLGLQFLLWYDEGEERNRGNFPPRFSGRQFPNYSSELNVNALELEDSALYLCASSPGLSQYFGPGTRLLVL.